The sequence of this T cell receptor (beta chain) was determined in a study of T-cell reconstitution after alpha-beta-depleted transplantation in children. Findings and caveats of the study: At the one-year point after transplant, T-cell counts and TCRbeta diversity were found to come mostly from T cells that had been newly produced.

In the case of this clonotype: Its antigen is as yet unknown.

V was pared by 4 bases and J by 5 bases, with 12 bases between. The CDR3 runs to 14 residues. CDR1 and CDR2 (germline): MNHEY, SVGEGT. Library preparation (for TCRbeta) was performed with unique molecular identifiers. Each CDR3 protein is one row after TCRdb ran MiXCR on the PCR reads. The data hold 90,000 to 100,000 distinct CDR3 sequences, with 23% observed a single time. V usage is TRBV6-2 or TRBV6-3 and J usage is TRBJ2-1; no reliable D call. This clonotype was sampled from a boy younger than 10 with acute lymphoblastic leukemia, due to receive a stem cell transplant. Sequencing used PBMCs, obtained before TCRalphabeta/CD19-depleted stem cell transplant. CDR3 amino acids: CASSLPARNNEQFF. DNA of the CDR3: TGTGCCAGCAGTTTACCCGCCAGAAACAATGAGCAGTTCTTC.